Shown below are 10 T cell receptor beta chains from a single sample sequenced in a study of T cell responses to AZD1222 COVID-19 vaccine. Libraries were prepared by immunoSEQ multiplex PCR; TCRdb keeps only in-frame clonotypes and omits some of them. The sample shows around 72,000 clones, roughly 87% of them seen only once. Sequenced material: peripheral blood, taken on day 0 of AZD1222 vaccination. The receptors here all came from an adult in good health.

The chain couples TRBV9 to TRBJ1-2; unclear D gene. The CDR3 extends over 13 amino acids. Deletions cut 2 bases from V and 5 bases from J, with 10 bases between. The germline V gene encodes CDR1 SGDLS and CDR2 YYNGEE. CDR3 nucleotides: TGTGCCAGCAGCGTCGGCGGCCCATATGGCTACACCTTC. This translates into CASSVGGPYGYTF.

The chain recombines TRBV28 with TRBJ1-4; D not certain. This CDR3 is built from 16 residues. The V end was cut by 1 base, the J end by 2 bases, with 11 bases between. The V gene's germline CDR1 is MDHEN and CDR2 SYDVKM. CDR3: CASSLSSPGTNEKLFF. The CDR3 DNA sequence: TGTGCCAGCAGTTTATCCAGCCCGGGCACTAATGAAAAACTGTTTTTT.

The chain recombines TRBV19 with TRBJ1-6; possible D gene TRBD1, 6 bases. From germline, CDR1 is LNHDA and CDR2 SQIVND (reference sequence). The CDR3 totals 16 residues. V lost 5 bases and J 0 bases, leaving 11 bases between the germline ends. As DNA, the CDR3 is TGTGCCAGTAGTCGAACAGGGAGCTCCTATAATTCACCCCTCCACTTT. This sequence encodes CASSRTGSSYNSPLHF.

This chain joins TRBV6-5 and TRBJ1-5, with D tentatively TRBD1 (5 bases). This CDR3 region has 13 residues. The V end lost 4 bases, the J end lost 3 bases, and 7 bases lay between the germline ends. CDR1 and CDR2 from the germline V gene are MNHEY and SVGAGI. The CDR3, as DNA: TGTGCCAGCAGTTGGGACCACAATCAGCCCCAGCATTTT. Its protein product is CASSWDHNQPQHF.

This clone was detected once. V usage is TRBV7-2 and J usage is TRBJ1-6, with TRBD1 as a possible D gene (5 bases). This CDR3 spans 17 amino acids. CDR1 SGHTA and CDR2 FQGNSA come from the germline V gene. The V end lost 5 bases, the J end lost 10 bases, and 24 bases lay between the germline ends. CDR3 DNA: TGTGCCAGCAGCCTCCCCCGGGGGGAGGGTGTCCAATCACCCCTCCACTTT. The encoded protein is CASSLPRGEGVQSPLHF.

The chain combines TRBV9 with TRBJ1-5; D not certain. The CDR3 extends over 15 amino acids. V was pared by 3 bases and J by 0 bases, with 10 bases between. Germline loops: CDR1 SGDLS, CDR2 YYNGEE. As DNA, the CDR3 is TGTGCCAGCAGCGGAGACGGATATAGCAATCAGCCCCAGCATTTT. Amino acid sequence: CASSGDGYSNQPQHF.

The rearrangement joins TRBV7-8 to TRBJ2-5; D ambiguous. This CDR3 spans 12 amino acids. Germline V lookup: CDR1 SGHVS, CDR2 FQNEAQ. Trimming removed 8 bases from V and 2 bases from J, with 9 bases in between. CDR3 sequence reads: CASRLAQETQYF. CDR3 coding DNA: TGTGCCAGCCGGTTGGCTCAAGAGACCCAGTACTTC.

V is TRBV21-1 and J is TRBJ1-6. TRBV21-1 represents a pseudogene. CDR3 length: 17 residues. CDR3 nucleotides: TGTGCCAGCCCTAAAAGGACGGGGGGGCCAGGGAATTCACCCCTCCACTTT. Its protein is CASPKRTGGPGNSPLHF.

The chain couples TRBV7-9 to TRBJ1-2; tentative D call: TRBD1 (6 bases). Trimming cost V 3 bases and J 4 bases, with 12 bases left between them. Germline V gene lookup returns CDR1 SEHNR and CDR2 FQNEAQ (reference sequence). This CDR3 region has 14 residues. The CDR3 DNA reads as TGTGCCAGCAGCTTCACAGGGACGGCCTATGGCTACACCTTC. Translation: CASSFTGTAYGYTF. The full variable domain, completed using reference TRBV7-9 and TRBJ1-2, is DTGVSQNPRHKITKRGQNVTFRCDPISEHNRLYWYRQTLGQGPEFLTYFQNEAQLEKSRLLSDRFSAERPKGSFSTLEIQRTEQGDSAMYLCASSFTGTAYGYTFGSGTRLTVV.

The CDR3 loop reads CASSQTVVSGANVLTF. CDR3 nucleotides: TGTGCCAGCAGCCAGACGGTGGTCTCTGGGGCCAACGTCCTGACTTTC. The gene calls are TRBV11-2 and TRBJ2-6; D is ambiguous. V dropped 5 bases and J dropped 0 bases, with 11 bases sitting between them. This CDR3 comprises 16 residues. The germline V gene encodes CDR1 SGHAT and CDR2 FQNNGV.